Below, 11 T cell receptor beta chains from the same sample are listed, as sequenced in a study of shared clonotypes between healthy human individuals. Measured with immunoSEQ multiplex PCR; TCRdb has only the in-frame clones, and not every one. The sample shows more than 2,000,000 clones, approximately 93% of them seen only once. The sequencing input was naive CD4+ T cells from PBMCs. Subset given: CD45RA+ positively selected. The source of these receptors is a man between 18 and 29 years old in good health. Some clones in this sample may be carry-over from other donors' samples.

The chain joins TRBV9 to TRBJ2-2; 13 bases match TRBD2. From germline, CDR1 is SGDLS and CDR2 YYNGEE. The CDR3 covers 17 residues. V shed 4 bases, J shed 5 bases, and the junction held 8 bases outside the gene matches. The CDR3 protein is CASSITGTSGVTGELFF. The DNA for the CDR3 is TGTGCCAGCAGCATAACAGGGACTAGCGGGGTTACCGGGGAGCTGTTTTTT.

The chain links TRBV29-1 to TRBJ1-3; D not certain. V was shortened by 3 bases and J by 3 bases, with 6 bases between the two germline ends. Germline CDR1 reads SQVTM; CDR2 reads ANQGSEA. The CDR3 is made up of 12 amino acids. The CDR3 region has the DNA TGCAGCGTTGAGACTGGTGGAAACACCATATATTTT. This sequence encodes CSVETGGNTIYF.

The chain uses TRBV7-9 and TRBJ1-2, with 10 bases aligning to TRBD1. This CDR3 region has 14 residues. Germline lookup yields CDR1 SEHNR and CDR2 FQNEAQ (reference sequence). V trimming: 5 bases; J trimming: 4 bases; junction bases outside the gene matches: 4. CDR3 DNA: TGTGCCAGCAGCCGGGACAGGGGAGCCTATGGCTACACCTTC. It specifies CASSRDRGAYGYTF.

With respect to this clone: This sample also contains other DNA sequences that code for the same CDR3. Here the CDR3 DNA reads TGTGCCAGCAGTTACTCGGGGCGGAACTACGAGCAGTACTTC. Its translation: CASSYSGRNYEQYF. This rearrangement joins TRBV6-5 to TRBJ2-7; D possibly corresponds to TRBD1 (5 bases). The CDR3 runs 14 residues. The V end was cut by 0 bases, the J end by 3 bases, with 9 bases between. Germline V gene data show CDR1 as MNHEY and CDR2 as SVGAGI.

The chain combines TRBV5-1 with TRBJ2-7; D is ambiguous. CDR3 length: 18 amino acids. Trimming shortened V by 0 bases and J by 3 bases, and 22 bases separated the two germline ends. CDR1 and CDR2 from the germline V gene are SGHRS and YFSETQ. CDR3 in amino acids: CASSLDGRTLLPIYEQYF. CDR3 DNA: TGCGCCAGCAGCTTGGACGGAAGGACCCTCCTCCCCATCTACGAGCAGTACTTC.

This chain connects TRBV30 to TRBJ1-4, with D possibly TRBD1 on 6 matching bases. Per germline, CDR1 GTSNPN and CDR2 SVGIG (reference sequence). The CDR3 contains 12 residues. The germline V and J ends were trimmed by 5 bases and 5 bases, with 9 bases remaining between them. The DNA of the CDR3 is TGTGCCTGGGGACAGAACAATGAAAAACTGTTTTTT. Encoded protein: CAWGQNNEKLFF.

Points on this clone: Other DNA sequences in this specimen translate into the identical CDR3. The genes are TRBV5-1 and TRBJ2-3, with 9 bases fitting TRBD2. CDR1 is SGHRS and CDR2 is YFSETQ in the germline V gene. J was trimmed by 2 bases and V by 2 bases; bases with no gene match: 3. This CDR3 is 15 amino acids long. CDR3 sequence (DNA): TGCGCCAGCAGCTTATTAGCGGGAGACACAGATACGCAGTATTTT. Residues: CASSLLAGDTDTQYF. Combining the CDR3 with reference TRBV5-1 and TRBJ2-3 gives the whole variable domain KAGVTQTPRYLIKTRGQQVTLSCSPISGHRSVSWYQQTPGQGLQFLFEYFSETQRNKGNFPGRFSGRQFSNSRSEMNVSTLELGDSALYLCASSLLAGDTDTQYFGPGTRLTVL.

The chain couples TRBV6-1 to TRBJ2-4, with D maybe TRBD2 (5 bases). CDR3 length: 18 amino acids. Germline CDR1 MNHNS, CDR2 SASEGT. Trimming cost V 2 bases and J 0 bases, with 17 bases left between them. The CDR3 DNA reads as TGTGCCAGCAGTGAACGGTATCGAGCGGAGATAGCCAAAAACATTCAGTACTTC. Its translation is CASSERYRAEIAKNIQYF.

The chain recombines TRBV4-3 with TRBJ1-1, with D possibly being TRBD1 (5 bases). The ends were cut back, 0 bases at V and 6 bases at J, with 8 bases in the middle. The V gene's germline CDR1 is LGHNA and CDR2 YSLEER. CDR3 length equals 13 residues. The CDR3 loop reads CASSQDGGAEAFF. CDR3 DNA: TGCGCCAGCAGCCAAGATGGGGGGGCTGAAGCTTTCTTT.

This clone was seen just once. The CDR3, as DNA: TGTGCCAGCAGCCCTAGACTAGCGTATCCCGGGGAGCTGTTTTTT. Translation: CASSPRLAYPGELFF. This sequence joins TRBV7-2 and TRBJ2-2, with 8 bases aligning to TRBD2. Germline V lookup: CDR1 SGHTA, CDR2 FQGNSA. Trimming cost V 5 bases and J 6 bases; bases outside gene matches: 8. CDR3 length: 15 amino acids.

The V gene is TRBV2, the J gene TRBJ2-3, with 8 nucleotides matching TRBD1. With 5 bases clipped from V and 6 bases from J, the junction kept 13 bases outside the gene matches. The CDR3 sequence is 16 residues long. CDR1 is SNHLY and CDR2 is FYNNEI in the germline V gene. For the CDR3, the DNA is TGTGCCAGCAGTCAGGGGGCAGGGACGGGAGAGGATACGCAGTATTTT. As protein: CASSQGAGTGEDTQYF. The variable domain in full, with the rest retrieved from reference TRBV2 and TRBJ2-3, is EPEVTQTPSHQVTQMGQEVILRCVPISNHLYFYWYRQILGQKVEFLVSFYNNEISEKSEIFDDQFSVERPDGSNFTLKIRSTKLEDSAMYFCASSQGAGTGEDTQYFGPGTRLTVL.